The 3 T cell receptor beta chains reported below all come from one sample, sequenced in a study of cytomegalovirus exposure and HLA in healthy donors. With 60 Vbeta and 13 Jbeta primers, the PCR was carried out. Profiled with immunoSEQ multiplex PCR; TCRdb holds only in-frame clones, not every one. The sample has approximately 110,000 clones, 65% to 80% seen once. What was sequenced was PBMCs. The receptor source for this set is a female donor in good health and CMV-seropositive.

J is TRBJ2-3 and V is TRBV11-1, with a tentative D call TRBD1 (5 bases). The CDR3 sequence is 15 residues long. Germline assignment: CDR1 SGHAT and CDR2 FQDESV (reference sequence). Trimming shortened V by 5 bases and J by 2 bases, and 14 bases separated the two germline ends. This chain's CDR3 is CASSRTSIHTDTQYF. CDR3 DNA sequence: TGTGCCAGCAGCCGGACATCGATCCACACAGATACGCAGTATTTT.

This chain links TRBV2 with TRBJ2-2; D unclear. This CDR3 region has 14 residues. CDR1 and CDR2 from the germline V gene are SNHLY and FYNNEI. Trimming removed 5 bases from V and 6 bases from J, with 13 bases in between. The CDR3 DNA follows: TGTGCCAGCAGTTTTCATCCGAGTTCCGGGGAGCTGTTTTTT. Translating gives CASSFHPSSGELFF.

This clone has more than one count but fewer than ten. This sequence joins TRBV7-8 and TRBJ1-2; D may be TRBD1 (6 bases). V shed 2 bases and J shed 5 bases, with 9 bases lying between them. CDR3 length: 13 residues. CDR1 and CDR2 from the germline V gene are SGHVS and FQNEAQ. The CDR3 sequence is CASSLSQGYGYTF. The DNA for the CDR3 is TGTGCCAGCAGCTTATCACAGGGTTATGGCTACACCTTC.